The rows below give T cell receptor beta chains drawn from one sample of a study of control samples from healthy donors and cancer patients. TCRdb keeps only in-frame clones here, not all; method: immunoSEQ multiplex PCR. The sample lists hundreds of thousands of clones, 75% to 95% seen once, with more than 6% in the top ten. The sample consisted of PBMCs. All receptors come from a man in his forties with head and neck cancer. The conserved cysteine and the conserved F or W are not part of the CDR3 here. Fields, in order: V gene, J gene, D gene, clone size, CDR3 protein. The D gene is left open where the match is weak. Rows may omit the clone size; those that give it use once, few, many or a size class.

>TRBV7-9|TRBJ2-5|NA|NA
ASSLDRVQETQY
>TRBV4-2|TRBJ1-1|NA|NA
ASSQPTQNTEAF
>TRBV5-1|TRBJ2-3|TRBD1|NA
ASSVAPGGVSDTQY
>TRBV6-2/TRBV6-3|TRBJ2-5|TRBD2|once
ASSSSGGVETQY
>TRBV9|TRBJ1-5|TRBD1|NA
ASSTGDRDNQPQH
>TRBV4-1|TRBJ2-6|TRBD1|NA
ASSQVPGQGPSSGANVLT
>TRBV11-3|TRBJ2-2|NA|NA
ASSSSGTQAGELF
>TRBV7-8|TRBJ1-5|NA|NA
ASSPRLGPAGDQPQH
>TRBV11-2|TRBJ2-5|NA|NA
ASSLGRGTVVQETQY
>TRBV7-8|TRBJ2-7|TRBD1|NA
ASSLTGTGVYEQY
>TRBV27|TRBJ2-5|NA|NA
ASMGATETQY
>TRBV6-5|TRBJ2-1|TRBD2|NA
ASSRTSGRLNEQF
>TRBV10-3|TRBJ2-2|NA|NA
AISESMLATGELF
>TRBV27|TRBJ2-7|NA|few
ASSSLSDPYEQY
>TRBV30|TRBJ2-1|TRBD2|NA
AWSSWLAGSPNNEQF
>TRBV10-3|TRBJ2-3|NA|NA
AISESTRGTDTQY
>TRBV3-1/TRBV3-2|TRBJ1-2|TRBD1|once
ASSRQGGFYGYT
>TRBV9|TRBJ1-3|TRBD1|once
ASSVATGGSGNTIY
>TRBV19|TRBJ2-5|TRBD1|NA
ASTQTGGRGETQY
>TRBV19|TRBJ1-2|NA|NA
ASSHPRVAGEGYT
>TRBV5-8|TRBJ1-4|NA|NA
ASSFRAINEKLF
>TRBV2|TRBJ2-5|TRBD2|NA
ASTETSVETQY
>TRBV7-2|TRBJ2-7|NA|NA
ASSSTRRDPFYEQY
>TRBV11-2|TRBJ1-1|TRBD1|NA
ASSLGRGTF
>TRBV19|TRBJ1-4|NA|once
ASSIKLAFKGLF
>TRBV5-1|TRBJ2-1|NA|NA
ASSVGTSPFLNEQF
>TRBV9|TRBJ2-3|NA|few
ASSVTGSTDTQY
>TRBV5-1|TRBJ2-5|NA|NA
ASSLFGARSEETQY
>TRBV25-1|TRBJ2-1|TRBD1|NA
ASSGVGTAYNEQF
>TRBV30|TRBJ2-5|NA|NA
AWTEGNGKKTQY
>TRBV30|TRBJ1-2|TRBD1|NA
AWGGQGSAPGGYT
>TRBV11-3|TRBJ2-3|NA|NA
ASSGGRRTDTQY
>TRBV5-1|TRBJ1-2|NA|NA
ASSPEGDGSYGYT
>TRBV7-9|TRBJ2-7|TRBD1|NA
ASSLALGQGSYEQY
>TRBV28|TRBJ2-3|NA|NA
ASRGTRGDTQY
>TRBV15|TRBJ1-2|NA|once
ATSRGAENYGYT
>TRBV28|TRBJ1-2|NA|NA
ASSLYPGVTNYGYT
>TRBV10-1|TRBJ2-1|TRBD2|NA
ASSESRSERGVDEQF
>TRBV7-2|TRBJ1-4|NA|NA
ASSRFLASSNEKLF
>TRBV24-1|TRBJ2-3|NA|NA
ATSDWDSTDTQY
>TRBV4-1|TRBJ1-1|NA|once
ASSPVGGSSLVNTEAF
>TRBV5-5|TRBJ2-7|NA|once
ASSPQSHSYEQY
>TRBV5-6|TRBJ1-1|NA|NA
ASSWGSTGAEAF
>TRBV19|TRBJ2-2|NA|few
ASMRAGANTGELF
>TRBV28|TRBJ1-5|NA|NA
ASSFSQPQH
>TRBV3-1/TRBV3-2|TRBJ1-5|NA|NA
ASSQGWQTHSNQPQH
>TRBV27|TRBJ2-7|NA|NA
ASSTGYEQY
>TRBV7-2|TRBJ1-2|NA|NA
ASSIGGYTDGYT
>TRBV7-2|TRBJ1-5|NA|NA
ASSAGTYNQH
>TRBV30|TRBJ1-1|NA|NA
AWRGRLNTEAF
>TRBV5-5|TRBJ1-5|NA|NA
ASSLATGFNQPQH
>TRBV7-3|TRBJ2-5|TRBD2|NA
ASSPLAASGETQY
>TRBV5-1|TRBJ2-3|TRBD1|NA
ASSLALGQGADTQY
>TRBV11-2|TRBJ2-3|NA|NA
ASSLRPGPTDTQY
>TRBV11-2|TRBJ2-7|NA|NA
ASSQGPAAVYEQY